This T cell receptor beta chain originates from a study of cytomegalovirus exposure and HLA in healthy donors. Findings and limits, study-wide: With DRB1 most and HLA-C fewest, TCR association rates differed between HLA loci in a later analysis.

With respect to this clone: Antigen: not known.

The V gene's germline CDR1 is MGHDK and CDR2 SYGVNS. V lost 3 bases, J lost 1 base, and 10 bases lay in between. This CDR3 region has 14 residues. The PCR had 60 Vbeta and 13 Jbeta primers. This table comes from immunoSEQ multiplex PCR, and its TCRdb copy is limited to in-frame clones, with some not included. Here the sample spans some 100,000 clones, 69% being singletons. Source material: PBMCs. The rearrangement links TRBV25-1 to TRBJ2-7, with D maybe TRBD2 (5 bases). This receptor was obtained from a woman aged 70-85 years in good health and CMV-seropositive. The CDR3, as DNA: TGTGCCAGCAGTGACGCCAGCGGATCCTACGAGCAGTACTTC. It translates to CASSDASGSYEQYF.